The 22 T cell receptor beta chains listed next were all sequenced from one sample in a study of blood T cells in healthy people across ages. Using a J-beta primer mix together with a sample-barcoded 5' primer, a second PCR was run for roughly 7 to 11 cycles. One entry per CDR3 protein, called by TCRdb with MiXCR from the 5' RACE reads. The sample lists about 800,000 distinct CDR3 sequences, 58% occurring once. Sequenced material: blood. The receptors originated from a man aged 25 to 40 in good health.

This clonotype was counted between two and nine times. The rearrangement joins TRBV3-1 to TRBJ2-5, with TRBD2 as a possible D gene (7 bases). The CDR3 contains 17 residues. Trimming cost V 0 bases and J 11 bases, with 25 bases left between them. The germline gives CDR1 LGHDT, CDR2 YNNKEL (reference sequence). The CDR3 bases are TGTGCCAGCAGCCAAGAGCAGCGGGGAGGGGGATTCAATGAGCAGTACTTC. It codes for CASSQEQRGGGFNEQYF.

The chain recombines TRBV25-1 with TRBJ2-1; 7 nucleotides align to TRBD2. Trimming at V came to 2 bases and at J to 0 bases, leaving 4 bases not matched to a gene. Germline V CDR1 and CDR2: MGHDK, SYGVNS. The CDR3 is made up of 16 amino acids. CDR3 DNA: TGTGCCAGCAGTGAAGCCCGGGACTACTCCTACAATGAGCAGTTCTTC. As protein: CASSEARDYSYNEQFF.

This chain links TRBV19 with TRBJ1-6; 8 bases fit TRBD1. The CDR3 is 14 residues long. J was trimmed by 7 bases and V by 8 bases; bases with no gene match: 7. CDR1 is LNHDA and CDR2 is SQIVND in the germline V gene (reference sequence). CDR3 region: CASAAGGGNSPLHF. In nucleotides, the CDR3 is TGTGCCAGTGCGGCAGGGGGCGGAAATTCACCCCTCCACTTT.

The rearrangement links TRBV20-1 to TRBJ1-1, with no clear D. Germline V CDR1 and CDR2: DFQATT, SNEGSKA (reference sequence). V lost 0 bases and J lost 7, with 9 bases in between. This CDR3 region has 12 residues. In DNA form, the CDR3 reads TGCAGTGCTAGAGATATGGTCGATGAAGCTTTCTTT. Translating gives CSARDMVDEAFF.

The rearrangement uses TRBV7-2 and TRBJ2-2, with 8 bases fitting TRBD2. Germline trimming cut 7 bases from V and 1 base from J; bases unmatched to any gene: 5. Germline CDR1 is SGHTA and CDR2 is FQGNSA. This CDR3 is built from 15 residues. The CDR3 sequence is CASNWRGENTGELFF. The DNA for the CDR3 is TGTGCCAGCAATTGGCGGGGGGAGAACACCGGGGAGCTGTTTTTT.

The chain uses TRBV28 and TRBJ2-2, with 8 bases lining up with TRBD2. This CDR3 is built from 16 residues. J was trimmed by 7 bases and V by 6 bases; bases with no gene match: 13. Germline lookup yields CDR1 MDHEN and CDR2 SYDVKM. CDR3: CASSSSGSSEDGELFF. The CDR3 nucleotides read TGTGCCAGCAGCTCAAGCGGGAGCTCCGAGGACGGGGAGCTGTTTTTT.

The chain couples TRBV28 to TRBJ2-7; 8 bases are shared with TRBD1. This CDR3 contains 13 residues. V gave up 9 bases and J gave up 3 bases; unmatched junction bases: 7. Germline V CDR1 and CDR2: MDHEN, SYDVKM. DNA of the CDR3: TGTGCCAGTAGGACAGGGCCTGGCTACGAGCAGTACTTC. It encodes CASRTGPGYEQYF.

This clonotype has just a few counts. The J gene is TRBJ2-5, the V gene TRBV9; TRBD2 aligns across 11 bases. Germline V gene data show CDR1 as SGDLS and CDR2 as YYNGEE. The CDR3 covers 16 residues. V dropped 4 bases and J dropped 4; count of bases not matched to a gene: 9. This CDR3 reads CASSPTLAGGAETQYF. The CDR3 bases are TGTGCCAGCAGCCCCACTCTAGCGGGAGGTGCAGAGACCCAGTACTTC.

The chain combines TRBV15 with TRBJ2-1; D may be TRBD1 or TRBD2 (5 bases each). Germline loops: CDR1 LNHNV, CDR2 YYDKDF (reference sequence). Between the trimmed V and J ends, which lost 1 base and 13 bases, there was a span of 14 bases. The CDR3 consists of 13 residues. In DNA, the CDR3 is TGTGCCACCAGCAGAGGGGGGACGGAGACCCAGTTCTTC. This gives the protein CATSRGGTETQFF.

This chain connects TRBV4-3 to TRBJ2-2; 13 bases fit TRBD2. CDR3 length: 16 amino acids. Germline assignment: CDR1 LGHNA and CDR2 YSLEER. The junction had 8 bases not matched to a gene; V was cut back by 4 bases and J by 9 bases. The CDR3 spells CASSLDRTSGSRELFF. CDR3 nucleotide sequence: TGCGCCAGCAGCCTAGATAGGACTAGCGGGAGTCGGGAGCTGTTTTTT.

The chain uses TRBV7-2 and TRBJ1-1; D is unclear. The CDR3 has 15 amino acids. Deletions cut 0 bases from V and 0 bases from J, with 8 bases between. Germline assignment: CDR1 SGHTA and CDR2 FQGNSA. The CDR3 here is CASSLARGMNTEAFF. The CDR3, as DNA: TGTGCCAGCAGCTTAGCGCGGGGTATGAACACTGAAGCTTTCTTT.

This clonotype occurred a few times. The V call is TRBV20-1, the J call TRBJ1-2, with a weak D call TRBD1 (6 bases). Germline CDR1 is DFQATT and CDR2 is SNEGSKA (reference sequence). This CDR3 spans 8 amino acids. Trimming pared 8 bases from V and 10 bases from J, leaving 8 bases between. The CDR3 sequence is CSSGAYTF. In DNA, the CDR3 is TGCAGTTCAGGGGCCTACACCTTC.

A few counts support this clonotype. The V gene is TRBV29-1, the J gene TRBJ2-1; tentatively, D is TRBD1 or TRBD2 (5 bases each). Germline V gene lookup returns CDR1 SQVTM and CDR2 ANQGSEA. V lost 1 base, J lost 9 bases, and 10 bases lay in between. This CDR3 has 12 residues. The CDR3 nucleotides are TGCAGCGTTGAAGGAGGGGTCCCTGAGCAGTTCTTC. Its translation is CSVEGGVPEQFF.

The chain recombines TRBV6-5 with TRBJ1-6; no reliable D call. The germline gives CDR1 MNHEY, CDR2 SVGAGI. This CDR3 region has 15 residues. V was pared by 0 bases and J by 6 bases, with 9 bases between. CDR3 DNA sequence: TGTGCCAGCAGTTACTCGGGAAAGGGTAATTCACCCCTCCACTTT. It translates to CASSYSGKGNSPLHF.

The rearrangement links TRBV20-1 to TRBJ1-1; D gene uncertain. Deletions cut 5 bases from V and 1 base from J, with 14 bases between. Germline CDR1 and CDR2: DFQATT and SNEGSKA (reference sequence). The CDR3 consists of 14 residues. CDR3 loop: CSAPDKQWNTEAFF. The CDR3 DNA reads as TGCAGTGCTCCTGACAAACAGTGGAACACTGAAGCTTTCTTT.

The rearrangement links TRBV20-1 to TRBJ1-4; possible D gene TRBD1, 5 bases. V was cut by 0 bases and J by 2 bases, with 13 bases left in between. Germline-derived CDR1 and CDR2 are DFQATT and SNEGSKA (reference sequence). The CDR3 is made up of 16 amino acids. The CDR3: CSARDRQGWTNEKLFF. The CDR3 bases are TGCAGTGCTAGAGATCGTCAGGGATGGACTAATGAAAAACTGTTTTTT.

This clonotype came up a few times. The chain has TRBV29-1 and TRBJ2-1; D remains ambiguous. Germline lookup yields CDR1 SQVTM and CDR2 ANQGSEA. The CDR3 loop spans 12 amino acids. Deletions cut 4 bases from V and 3 bases from J, with 7 bases between. CDR3 protein: CSVVWGYNEQFF. The CDR3 region has the DNA TGCAGCGTTGTTTGGGGCTACAATGAGCAGTTCTTC.

About this clonotype itself: A much larger clone differs by one base, so this may be a read error. The chain couples TRBV4-1 to TRBJ2-3; no firm D call. Germline V gene sequence: CDR1 MGHRA, CDR2 YSYEKL. V lost 1 base, J lost 5 bases, and 7 bases lay in between. This CDR3 comprises 13 residues. The CDR3 region is CASSQGQRDTQYF. The CDR3 nucleotides are TGCGCCAGCAGCCAAGGTCAGAGAGATACGCAGTATTTT.

The chain combines TRBV2 with TRBJ2-1; D ambiguous. Germline-derived CDR1 and CDR2 are SNHLY and FYNNEI. V was cut by 2 bases and J by 9 bases, with 8 bases left in between. CDR3 size: 12 residues. Here the CDR3 DNA reads TGTGCCAGCAGTGAATACGTTAGTGAGCAGTTCTTC. It specifies CASSEYVSEQFF.

The gene calls are TRBV4-3 and TRBJ1-6, with D possibly matching TRBD1 (5 bases). The CDR3 length is 16 residues. The ends were cut back, 0 bases at V and 10 bases at J, with 16 bases in the middle. Germline CDR1 LGHNA, CDR2 YSLEER. CDR3 loop: CASSQDPGRTGSPLHF. The CDR3 coding sequence is TGCGCCAGCAGCCAAGATCCGGGACGGACGGGATCACCCCTCCACTTT.

V and J are TRBV4-1 and TRBJ2-2; 7 bases are a match to TRBD2. Germline CDR1 and CDR2: MGHRA and YSYEKL. Germline trimming cut 1 base from V and 6 bases from J; bases unmatched to any gene: 14. The CDR3 totals 18 residues. The CDR3 reads CASSQGGAGSSLAGELFF. CDR3 DNA: TGCGCCAGCAGCCAAGGGGGAGCGGGGTCGTCATTGGCCGGGGAGCTGTTTTTT.

This clonotype was counted a few times. The V call is TRBV3-1, the J call TRBJ2-1; no clear D gene. CDR3 size: 13 residues. Germline V gene lookup returns CDR1 LGHDT and CDR2 YNNKEL (reference sequence). Trimming removed 4 bases at V and 5 bases at J, with 9 bases between. CDR3 in DNA: TGTGCCAGCAGCCCCCCCAAGAACAATGAGCAGTTCTTC. It encodes CASSPPKNNEQFF.